This T cell receptor (beta chain) was sequenced during a study of shared clonotypes between healthy human individuals. Study conclusions and caveats: Researchers found naive subsets generally carried larger estimated richness than memory subsets. Clonotype sharing across donors was expected to vary with sequencing depth.

Notes on this clone: As yet, its antigen is unknown.

CD45RO-negative cells were positively selected for CCR7, leaving out terminally differentiated effector memory CD45RA+ cells. Free of recent acute infections or vaccinations, the donors were healthy HIV-negative adults. Per the germline V gene, CDR1 is SGHNT and CDR2 is YYREEE (reference sequence). The CDR3 runs 16 residues. The ends lost 4 bases at V and 6 bases at J; junction bases unmatched: 9. Assay: immunoSEQ multiplex PCR; the TCRdb copy retains only in-frame clones and omits some. Of about 580,000 clones listed, roughly 98% are singletons. This chain joins TRBV5-4 and TRBJ2-1; 11 bases fit TRBD2. The sequenced sample was naive CD8+ T cells sorted from blood. This clonotype was sampled from a young man in good health. The CDR3 DNA reads as TGTGCCAGCAGCCCTATAGCGGGAGGGCTCTTCAATGAGCAGTTCTTC. Residues: CASSPIAGGLFNEQFF. Full variable domain (remainder filled in from reference TRBV5-4 and TRBJ2-1): ETGVTQSPTHLIKTRGQQVTLRCSSQSGHNTVSWYQQALGQGPQFIFQYYREEENGRGNFPPRFSGLQFPNYSSELNVNALELDDSALYLCASSPIAGGLFNEQFFGPGTRLTVL.